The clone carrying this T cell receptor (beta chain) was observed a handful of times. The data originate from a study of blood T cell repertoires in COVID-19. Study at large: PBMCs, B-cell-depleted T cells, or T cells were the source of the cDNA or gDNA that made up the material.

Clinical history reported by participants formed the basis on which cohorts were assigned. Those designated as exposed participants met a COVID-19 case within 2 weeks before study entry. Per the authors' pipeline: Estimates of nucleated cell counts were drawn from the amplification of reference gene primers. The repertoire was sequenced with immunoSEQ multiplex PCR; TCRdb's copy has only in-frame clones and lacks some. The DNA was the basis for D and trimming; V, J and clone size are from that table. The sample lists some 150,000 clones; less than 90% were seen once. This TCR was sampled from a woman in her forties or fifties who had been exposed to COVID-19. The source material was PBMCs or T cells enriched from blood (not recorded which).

The CDR3 loop reads CASSPTSPLAGAANTGELFF. CDR3 nucleotides: TGTGCCAGCTCACCAACGTCCCCGCTAGCGGGGGCCGCGAACACCGGGGAGCTGTTTTTT. The chain links TRBV18 to TRBJ2-2, with TRBD2 matching 10 bases. The CDR3 loop spans 20 amino acids. Germline assignment: CDR1 KGHSH and CDR2 LQKENI. The V and J ends lost 2 bases and 0 bases, in that order; junction bases with no gene match: 12.